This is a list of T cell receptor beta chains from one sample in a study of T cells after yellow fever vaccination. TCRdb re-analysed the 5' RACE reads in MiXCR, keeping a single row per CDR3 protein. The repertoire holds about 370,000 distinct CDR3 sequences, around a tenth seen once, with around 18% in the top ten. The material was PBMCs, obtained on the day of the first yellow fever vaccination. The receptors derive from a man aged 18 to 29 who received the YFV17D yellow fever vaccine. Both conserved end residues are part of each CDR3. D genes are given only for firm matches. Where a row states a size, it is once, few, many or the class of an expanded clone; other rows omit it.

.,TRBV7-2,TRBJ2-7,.,CASSPDGYYEQYF,TGTGCCAGCAGCCCGGACGGATACTACGAGCAGTACTTC
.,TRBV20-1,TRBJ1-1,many,CSARDPEAFF,TGCAGTGCAAGGGATCCCGAAGCTTTCTTT
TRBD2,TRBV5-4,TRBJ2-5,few,CASSLGLAGVNQETQYF,TGTGCCAGCAGCTTAGGACTAGCGGGGGTAAACCAAGAGACCCAGTACTTC
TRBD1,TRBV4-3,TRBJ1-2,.,CASSQSPVGQGFYGYTF,TGCGCCAGCAGCCAGTCTCCGGTTGGACAGGGCTTTTATGGCTACACCTTC
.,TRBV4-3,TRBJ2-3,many,CASSQDGRADTQYF,TGCGCCAGCAGCCAAGACGGGCGCGCAGATACGCAGTATTTT
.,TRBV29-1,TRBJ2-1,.,CSVEEGSRQSSYNEQFF,TGCAGCGTTGAAGAGGGCTCGCGGCAGAGCTCCTACAATGAGCAGTTCTTC
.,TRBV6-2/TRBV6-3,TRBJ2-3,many,CASSWDRADTQYF,TGTGCCAGCAGTTGGGACCGGGCAGATACGCAGTATTTT
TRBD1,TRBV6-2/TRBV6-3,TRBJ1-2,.,CATWDRINYGYTF,TGTGCCACCTGGGACAGGATAAACTATGGCTACACCTTC
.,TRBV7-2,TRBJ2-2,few,CASTRGGGTGELFF,TGTGCCAGCACCCGAGGGGGGGGCACCGGGGAGCTGTTTTTT
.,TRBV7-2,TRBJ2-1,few,CASSPTRNHNEQFF,TGTGCCAGCAGCCCCACTAGGAATCACAATGAGCAGTTCTTC
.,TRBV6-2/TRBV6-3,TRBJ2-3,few,CASRGFGTDTQYF,TGTGCCAGCCGGGGTTTTGGCACAGATACGCAGTATTTT
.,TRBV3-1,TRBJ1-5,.,CASSQDPTGGQPQHF,TGTGCCAGCAGCCAAGATCCCACGGGAGGTCAGCCCCAGCATTTT
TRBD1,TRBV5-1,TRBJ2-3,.,CASSLAAGQGAADTQYF,TGCGCCAGCAGCTTGGCAGCCGGACAGGGGGCCGCAGATACGCAGTATTTT
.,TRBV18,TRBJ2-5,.,CASSPRQAQETQYF,TGTGCCAGCTCACCACGGCAGGCGCAAGAGACCCAGTACTTC
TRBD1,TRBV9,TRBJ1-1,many,CASSPRQGLDTEAFF,TGTGCCAGCAGCCCCAGACAGGGACTGGACACTGAAGCTTTCTTT
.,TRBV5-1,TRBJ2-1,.,CANIGDGEGGSYNEQFF,TGCGCCAACATAGGGGACGGCGAAGGGGGGTCCTACAATGAGCAGTTCTTC
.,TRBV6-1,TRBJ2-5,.,CASTRRDNQETQYF,TGTGCCAGCACCAGACGGGACAACCAAGAGACCCAGTACTTC
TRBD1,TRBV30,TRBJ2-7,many,CAWSVQWGTGSYEQYF,TGTGCCTGGAGTGTACAGTGGGGGACAGGCTCCTACGAGCAGTACTTC
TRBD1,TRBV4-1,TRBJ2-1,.,CASSQDRGTGNEQFF,TGCGCCAGCAGCCAAGACCGGGGGACAGGCAATGAGCAGTTCTTC
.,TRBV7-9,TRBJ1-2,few,CASSFGVTAGYTF,TGTGCCAGCAGCTTCGGGGTTACGGCTGGCTACACCTTC
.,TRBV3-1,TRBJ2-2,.,CASRDTGTGNTGELFF,TGTGCCAGCAGAGACACCGGGACGGGGAACACCGGGGAGCTGTTTTTT
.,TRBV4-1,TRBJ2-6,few,CASSQLGNSGANVLTF,TGCGCCAGCAGCCAATTAGGGAACTCTGGGGCCAACGTCCTGACTTTC
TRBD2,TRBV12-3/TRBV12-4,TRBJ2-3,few,CASTQRGGADTQYF,TGTGCCAGCACCCAGCGCGGGGGGGCAGATACGCAGTATTTT
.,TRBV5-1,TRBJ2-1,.,CASSGGLTYDEQFF,TGCGCCAGCAGTGGAGGGCTTACGTACGATGAGCAGTTCTTC
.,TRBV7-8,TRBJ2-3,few,CASSLGTGYADTQYF,TGTGCCAGCAGCTTAGGTACGGGCTACGCAGATACGCAGTATTTT
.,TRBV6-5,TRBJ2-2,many,CASSYSPKAGELFF,TGTGCCAGCAGTTACTCCCCGAAGGCCGGGGAGCTGTTTTTT
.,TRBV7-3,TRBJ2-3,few,CASSLSRVSIDTQYF,TGTGCCAGCAGCTTATCCAGGGTATCGATAGATACGCAGTATTTT
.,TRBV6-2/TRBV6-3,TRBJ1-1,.,CASSYSAANTEAFF,TGTGCCAGCAGTTACTCGGCAGCGAACACTGAAGCTTTCTTT
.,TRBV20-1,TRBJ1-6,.,CSAGNVLGGRDSPLHF,TGCAGTGCTGGTAACGTTCTTGGAGGGCGGGATTCACCCCTCCACTTT
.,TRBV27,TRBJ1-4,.,CASSLEPVPTNEKLFF,TGTGCCAGCAGTTTAGAGCCGGTACCAACTAATGAAAAACTGTTTTTT
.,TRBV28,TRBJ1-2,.,CASRTGMDGYTF,TGTGCCAGCAGAACAGGGATGGATGGCTACACCTTC
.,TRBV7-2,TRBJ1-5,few,CASSRDFSNQPQHF,TGTGCCAGCAGTCGGGACTTTAGCAATCAGCCCCAGCATTTT
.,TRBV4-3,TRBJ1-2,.,CASSQGNRVDGYTF,TGCGCCAGCAGCCAAGGGAACAGGGTCGATGGCTACACCTTC
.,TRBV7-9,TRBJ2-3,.,CASSFRSGGDTQYF,TGTGCCAGCAGCTTTAGGTCGGGTGGAGATACGCAGTATTTT
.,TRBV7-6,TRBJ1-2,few,CASSLGQQYGYTF,TGTGCCAGCAGCTTAGGGCAGCAATATGGCTACACCTTC
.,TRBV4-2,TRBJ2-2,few,CASSQDPRAGELFF,TGTGCCAGCAGCCAAGATCCCCGGGCGGGGGAGCTGTTTTTT
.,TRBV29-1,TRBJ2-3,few,CSVDNPGTDTQYF,TGCAGCGTTGATAACCCAGGGACAGATACGCAGTATTTT
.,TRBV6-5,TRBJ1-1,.,CASSSGIGMNTEAFF,TGTGCCAGCAGTTCGGGGATCGGAATGAACACTGAAGCTTTCTTT
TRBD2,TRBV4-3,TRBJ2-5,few,CASSLGLAGGIQETQYF,TGCGCCAGCAGTCTTGGACTAGCGGGGGGGATACAAGAGACCCAGTACTTC
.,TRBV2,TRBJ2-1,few,CASRELTGGSYNEQFF,TGTGCCAGCAGGGAACTGACAGGAGGGTCCTACAATGAGCAGTTCTTC
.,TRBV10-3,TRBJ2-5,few,CAISPGGKLVETQYF,TGTGCCATCAGCCCGGGCGGGAAGTTGGTGGAGACCCAGTACTTC
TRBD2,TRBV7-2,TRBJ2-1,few,CASSLARAGGGEQFF,TGTGCCAGCAGCTTAGCGAGGGCGGGCGGGGGTGAGCAGTTCTTC
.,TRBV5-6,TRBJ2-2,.,CASSPTGELPGELFF,TGTGCCAGCAGCCCCACCGGGGAGTTGCCCGGGGAGCTGTTTTTT
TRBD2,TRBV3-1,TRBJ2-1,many,CASSQASGNEQFF,TGTGCCAGCAGCCAAGCTAGCGGAAATGAGCAGTTCTTC
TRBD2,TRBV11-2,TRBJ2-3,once,CASRGLAGTDTQYF,TGTGCCAGCAGGGGACTAGCGGGAACAGATACGCAGTATTTT
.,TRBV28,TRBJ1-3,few,CASRDSVGNTIYF,TGTGCCAGCAGGGACAGCGTGGGAAACACCATATATTTT
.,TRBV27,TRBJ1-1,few,CASSFQGFDSNTEAFF,TGTGCCAGCAGCTTCCAGGGTTTCGATTCGAACACTGAAGCTTTCTTT
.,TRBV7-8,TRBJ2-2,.,CASSLLYALSTGELFF,TGTGCCAGCAGCTTACTGTATGCGCTGTCCACCGGGGAGCTGTTTTTT
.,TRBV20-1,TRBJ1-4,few,CSAEDSGGANEKLFF,TGCAGTGCCGAGGACAGTGGCGGGGCTAATGAAAAACTGTTTTTT
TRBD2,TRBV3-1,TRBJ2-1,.,CASSHKWAGGYNEQFF,TGTGCCAGCAGCCACAAGTGGGCGGGGGGGTACAATGAGCAGTTCTTC
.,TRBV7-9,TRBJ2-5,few,CASEPRGNQETQYF,TGTGCCAGCGAACCCCGGGGGAACCAAGAGACCCAGTACTTC
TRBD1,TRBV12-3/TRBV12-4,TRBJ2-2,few,CASSIRTGSNTGELFF,TGTGCCAGCAGTATTCGGACAGGATCAAACACCGGGGAGCTGTTTTTT
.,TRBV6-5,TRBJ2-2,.,CASSYMGGTGELFF,TGTGCCAGCAGTTACATGGGGGGCACCGGGGAGCTGTTTTTT
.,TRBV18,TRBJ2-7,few,CASSGLREDYEQYF,TGTGCCAGCTCAGGGTTGAGGGAGGACTACGAGCAGTACTTC